This TCR beta chain appears in the sequencing data of a study of technical replicates of blood from several donors. This CDR3 is built from 11 residues. CDR1 GTSNPN and CDR2 SVGIG come from the germline V gene (reference sequence). The V and J ends lost 2 bases and 5 bases respectively, with 6 bases between them. TCRdb's copy holds only in-frame clones and misses some; the assay was immunoSEQ multiplex PCR. The sample holds some 80,000 clones; just over 90% are singletons and the top ten take 0.27%. The sequenced material came from T cells isolated from PBMCs. This chain joins TRBV30 and TRBJ2-5; D is ambiguous. This clonotype originated in a human donor in good health. The CDR3 DNA reads as TGTGCCTGGAGTCGGTGGGAGACCCAGTACTTC. Its protein product is CAWSRWETQYF. The variable domain in full, completed from reference TRBV30 and TRBJ2-5, reads SQTIHQWPATLVQPVGSPLSLECTVEGTSNPNLYWYRQAAGRGLQLLFYSVGIGQISSEVPQNLSASRPQDRQFILSSKKLLLSDSGFYLCAWSRWETQYFGPGTRLLVL.